The rows below give T cell receptor beta chains drawn from one sample of a study of cytomegalovirus exposure and HLA in healthy donors. This table comes from immunoSEQ multiplex PCR, and its TCRdb copy is limited to in-frame clones, with some not included. The repertoire holds about 130,000 clones, with approximately 8.7% as singletons. The sequencing sample was made of PBMCs. These receptors all come from a man between 40 and 49 years old in good health and CMV-seronegative. CDR3s include the opening cysteine and the closing phenylalanine or tryptophan. The order of the fields is V gene, J gene, CDR3 protein.

v_gene: TRBV27
j_gene: TRBJ1-4
CDR3aa: CASRRDLVLEKLFF

v_gene: TRBV5-1
j_gene: TRBJ1-1
CDR3aa: CASSIGQIGPEAFF

v_gene: TRBV6-5
j_gene: TRBJ2-1
CDR3aa: CASSENLANEQFF

v_gene: TRBV27
j_gene: TRBJ2-7
CDR3aa: CASSWGGVPNEQYF

v_gene: TRBV7-9
j_gene: TRBJ1-6
CDR3aa: CASSLAGGFYSPLNF

v_gene: TRBV5-4
j_gene: TRBJ2-3
CDR3aa: CASSLLAGVGDTQYF

v_gene: TRBV14
j_gene: TRBJ2-5
CDR3aa: CASSQDRRTQETQYF

v_gene: TRBV6-5
j_gene: TRBJ1-5
CDR3aa: CASSRTAGRQPQHF

v_gene: TRBV25-1
j_gene: TRBJ1-1
CDR3aa: CASSVTGSTEAFF

v_gene: TRBV6-1
j_gene: TRBJ1-2
CDR3aa: CASSSSGTARGYTF

v_gene: TRBV15
j_gene: TRBJ2-3
CDR3aa: CATSRDLASTDTQYF

v_gene: TRBV6-5
j_gene: TRBJ1-5
CDR3aa: CASSLGSNQPQHF

v_gene: TRBV4-2
j_gene: TRBJ2-7
CDR3aa: CASSQGSQGGSYEQYF

v_gene: TRBV5-4
j_gene: TRBJ2-3
CDR3aa: CASSLDGDSADTQYF

v_gene: TRBV4-1
j_gene: TRBJ1-2
CDR3aa: CASSLQAYYGYTF

v_gene: TRBV6-5
j_gene: TRBJ2-2
CDR3aa: CASTGQGNTGELFF

v_gene: TRBV18
j_gene: TRBJ2-1
CDR3aa: CASSPGSGGANEQFF

v_gene: TRBV30
j_gene: TRBJ1-2
CDR3aa: CAWSPYSAGGYTF

v_gene: TRBV7-2
j_gene: TRBJ2-1
CDR3aa: CASSTLQGAEFF

v_gene: TRBV6-5
j_gene: TRBJ1-2
CDR3aa: CASSYSSRAPYGYTF

v_gene: TRBV13
j_gene: TRBJ1-4
CDR3aa: CASSPSDSTNEKLFF

v_gene: TRBV2
j_gene: TRBJ1-3
CDR3aa: CASSEFGSGNTIYF

v_gene: TRBV28
j_gene: TRBJ1-1
CDR3aa: CASSRQGPRTEAFF

v_gene: TRBV6-8
j_gene: TRBJ2-2
CDR3aa: CASSYRGRVNTGELFF

v_gene: TRBV5-1
j_gene: TRBJ2-2
CDR3aa: CASSLEQAYTGELFF

v_gene: TRBV12-5
j_gene: TRBJ1-1
CDR3aa: CASGLRGTGAEAFF